A single sample is the source of the 14 T cell receptor beta chains below, sequenced in a study of CD8+ T cells in alopecia areata. Investigators isolated RNA and reverse transcribed it into cDNA to act as the sequencing template. Profiling relied on immunoSEQ multiplex PCR, and the TCRdb table lists in-frame clones only, not all of them. The repertoire consists of about 180,000 clones, with 51% occurring once and the leading ten covering about a tenth. The treatment denotes: oral pan-JAK inhibitor, 5-10 mg twice daily. The source was CD8+ T cells sorted from blood, collected at approximately week 52, from a patient treated with tofacitinib. These receptors originate from a human donor with alopecia areata.

V and J are TRBV7-9 and TRBJ1-5; D is possibly TRBD1 (6 bases). The CDR3 totals 14 residues. V was pared by 4 bases and J by 5 bases, with 12 bases between. CDR1 is SEHNR, CDR2 FQNEAQ, per germline (reference sequence). CDR3 coding DNA: TGTGCCAGCAGCTACGGGGGGCTCGATCAGCCCCAGCATTTT. This codes for CASSYGGLDQPQHF.

The chain recombines TRBV11-2 with TRBJ2-5, with a tentative D call TRBD2 (5 bases). Deletions cut 1 base from V and 5 bases from J, with 11 bases between. The CDR3 is made up of 14 amino acids. Germline V gene data show CDR1 as SGHAT and CDR2 as FQNNGV. CDR3 DNA sequence: TGTGCCAGCAGCTTAGTGAGGACTGAGGAGACCCAGTACTTC. Its translation is CASSLVRTEETQYF.

The chain couples TRBV13 to TRBJ1-5; D is ambiguous. Germline CDR1 PRHDT, CDR2 FYEKMQ (reference sequence). The CDR3 consists of 12 residues. Deletions cut 3 bases from V and 6 bases from J, with 6 bases between. The CDR3 loop is CASSFEGQPQHF. The CDR3 nucleotides are TGTGCCAGCAGCTTCGAAGGTCAGCCCCAGCATTTT.

This clone was seen more than once but under ten times. The chain carries TRBV5-5 and TRBJ2-6, with D unresolved. Germline-derived CDR1 and CDR2 are SGHKS and YYEKEE (reference sequence). The ends were cut back, 4 bases at V and 0 bases at J, with 11 bases in the middle. There are 16 residues in the CDR3. CDR3 nucleotide sequence: TGTGCCAGCAGCCAAGATACCTCCTCTGGGGCCAACGTCCTGACTTTC. Translation: CASSQDTSSGANVLTF.

The V and J genes are TRBV2 and TRBJ2-1, with 11 bases that match TRBD2. V gave up 3 bases and J gave up 4 bases; unmatched junction bases: 8. CDR1 and CDR2 (germline): SNHLY, FYNNEI. This CDR3 contains 17 residues. The CDR3 DNA reads TGTGCCAGCAGTGATAGGGTAGCGGGGGGGTCTTACAATGAGCAGTTCTTC. This encodes CASSDRVAGGSYNEQFF.

The chain links TRBV11-2 to TRBJ2-7; D remains ambiguous. The V and J ends lost 5 bases and 4 bases respectively, with 6 bases between them. Germline V gene data show CDR1 as SGHAT and CDR2 as FQNNGV. This CDR3 has 11 residues. The CDR3 sequence: CASSQKYEQYF. The CDR3 bases are TGTGCCAGCAGCCAAAAGTACGAGCAGTACTTC.

The chain couples TRBV7-9 to TRBJ2-2; D is possibly TRBD1 (6 bases). CDR1 is SEHNR and CDR2 is FQNEAQ in the germline V gene (reference sequence). V was trimmed by 6 bases and J by 0 bases, leaving 11 bases between them. The CDR3 length is 15 residues. CDR3 bases: TGTGCCAGCAGTCAAACAGGGACGAACACCGGGGAGCTGTTTTTT. This codes for CASSQTGTNTGELFF.

In this sample, this clone turned up a few times. J is TRBJ1-2 and V is TRBV5-1; possibly TRBD1 for D (5 bases). CDR1 is SGHRS and CDR2 is YFSETQ in the germline V gene. V shed 3 bases and J shed 4 bases, with 22 bases lying between them. The CDR3 runs 17 residues. The CDR3 nucleotides are TGCGCCAGCAGCTGGGGAGGCCCCGGGACGGCAATCTATGGCTACACCTTC. Translating gives CASSWGGPGTAIYGYTF.

This clone was seen only a few times. The chain carries TRBV29-1 and TRBJ1-1, with a tentative D call TRBD1 (5 bases). This CDR3 has 14 residues. The germline V and J ends were trimmed by 3 bases and 8 bases, with 19 bases remaining between them. CDR1 is SQVTM, CDR2 ANQGSEA, per germline. The CDR3 loop reads CSVDPRETVGEAFF. The CDR3 DNA follows: TGCAGCGTTGATCCCAGGGAAACAGTTGGGGAAGCTTTCTTT.

This clone was observed a few times. The V call is TRBV7-6, the J call TRBJ2-7; D not resolved. Germline V gene sequence: CDR1 SGHVS, CDR2 FNYEAQ. Deletions cut 1 base from V and 6 bases from J, with 7 bases between. This CDR3 has 12 residues. CDR3 DNA: TGTGCCAGCAGCTTAGGCAAGGGCGAGCAGTACTTC. The encoded protein is CASSLGKGEQYF.

This clone was seen only once. The V gene is TRBV4-2, the J gene TRBJ1-5; TRBD1 matches 7 bases. The CDR3 consists of 15 residues. Germline CDR1 and CDR2: LGHNA and YNFKEQ. With 8 bases clipped from V and 5 bases from J, the junction kept 12 bases outside the gene matches. The CDR3 DNA is TGTGCCAGCGCCTTTGACAGGGAGGTTGATCAGCCCCAGCATTTT. This codes for CASAFDREVDQPQHF.

In its sample, this clone was seen once. The rearrangement joins TRBV29-1 to TRBJ1-4, with D uncertain. CDR1 and CDR2 from the germline V gene are SQVTM and ANQGSEA. The CDR3 has 14 amino acids. Trimming took 0 bases from V and 5 from J, leaving 10 bases between them. The CDR3 coding sequence is TGCAGCGTTGAAGATGTGGCAGAAAATGAAAAACTGTTTTTT. Its translation: CSVEDVAENEKLFF.

In this sample, this clone turned up a few times. The CDR3 nucleotides are TGTGCCAGCAGCCAAGAGGCCGGGACAGGCGGGATTGAACTGTTTTTT. This gives the protein CASSQEAGTGGIELFF. The chain couples TRBV4-2 to TRBJ1-4; 8 bases fit TRBD1. The CDR3 extends over 16 amino acids. The V and J ends lost 0 bases and 12 bases, in that order; junction bases with no gene match: 12. The germline gives CDR1 LGHNA, CDR2 YNFKEQ.

The chain uses TRBV27 and TRBJ2-7, with D possibly being TRBD1 or TRBD2 (6 bases each). V was cut by 0 bases and J by 5 bases, with 11 bases left in between. The CDR3 contains 14 residues. Germline values: CDR1 MNHEY, CDR2 SMNVEV (reference sequence). CDR3 DNA: TGTGCCAGCAGTTTATCGCCGGGGGCAGACGAGCAGTACTTC. Amino acid sequence: CASSLSPGADEQYF.